This T cell receptor beta chain was obtained from a study of OX40 agonist ivuxolimab in advanced cancers. Background on the study: Patients undergoing dose escalation presented with hepatocellular carcinoma, melanoma, renal cell or head and neck cancer. One patient with hepatocellular carcinoma and two with cutaneous melanoma, three in all, had partial responses. Findings and caveats of the study: Partial responders treated at 0.1-3.0 mg/kg exhibited clonal expansion among the lowest measured. Dose levels from 0.1 to 3.0 mg/kg saw CD4+ and CD8+ blood T cells expand clonally by week 6.

A word on this clone: No antigen is known for it.

Sequencing was performed with immunoSEQ multiplex PCR; in TCRdb, only in-frame clones are kept and a portion is missing. The sample has roughly 70,000 clones, about nine tenths seen once. Germline values: CDR1 LNHDA, CDR2 SQIVND (reference sequence). This CDR3 has 14 residues. V was clipped by 2 bases and J by 7 bases, with 13 bases between them. The TCR originated in an adult with an advanced solid tumor such as melanoma, head and neck, liver or kidney cancer. This chain links TRBV19 with TRBJ2-3, with a weak D call TRBD2 (5 bases). This sample comprised CD4+ or CD8+ T cells sorted from blood, obtained in a trial of the OX40 agonist ivuxolimab. CDR3 sequence (DNA): TGTGCCAGTAGTATAAACGGGGTCCGGAATACGCAGTATTTT. Its translation is CASSINGVRNTQYF.